This record concerns one TCR beta chain sequence. Its target is unknown. CDR3 length: 12 amino acids. Trimming left V 5 bases short and J 7 bases short, with 9 bases between. Germline V CDR1 and CDR2: SGDLS, YYNGEE. PCR was performed using 60 Vbeta and 13 Jbeta primers. Profiled with immunoSEQ multiplex PCR; TCRdb holds only in-frame clones, not every one. The sample contains a few hundred thousand clones, around 65% of which appear only once. The data stem from a study of cytomegalovirus exposure and HLA in healthy donors. General study findings and limits: In vitro testing confirmed a few CMV-associated chains as specific for CMV antigens.

This receptor was taken from a female donor in good health and CMV-seronegative. This sequence joins TRBV9 and TRBJ1-4; no firm D call. The sample was PBMCs. The CDR3 DNA follows: TGTGCCAGCAGGAGAGAGGGTGAAAAACTGTTTTTT. Its translation is CASRREGEKLFF. The whole variable domain, remainder taken from reference TRBV9 and TRBJ1-4, is DSGVTQTPKHLITATGQRVTLRCSPRSGDLSVYWYQQSLDQGLQFLIQYYNGEERAKGNILERFSAQQFPDLHSELNLSSLELGDSALYFCASRREGEKLFFGSGTQLSVL.